The entry below describes one TCR beta chain. The antigen this receptor binds is unknown. The input lacks base qualities; no much larger clone sits a single base away. Other DNA sequences in this specimen translate into the identical CDR3. Via the germline V gene, CDR1 is SGHTA and CDR2 FQGTGA. Counted from cysteine to phenylalanine, this CDR3 has 13 amino acids. This entry keeps only the CDR3 DNA: 39 bases, framed from base 1. At the junction V is shortened by 2 bases and J by 2 bases, with 6 bases in between. The record originates from a study of beta chain features in type 1 diabetes (dated by TCRdb to 2017 to 2018). Looking at the study overall: No differences in mean age, gender distribution, total cell number or subset yield were found between patients and healthy donors. A total of some 110 million sorted cells were examined across all samples, and the number of cells per subset was strongly correlated with RNA yield. The study compared the TCRB repertoires of sorted circulating CD4+ T cell subsets in recently diagnosed type 1 diabetes patients with those in matched healthy donors. Whereas all 28 donors provided naive and central memory subsets, regulatory and stem cell-like memory subsets were isolated from just 8 patients and about eight healthy donors. Study-level results and caveats: HLA sub-analyses involved small numbers of individuals, so any influence of HLA type on TCRB rearrangement remained unresolved. Shorter templates might be favored by PCR, yet because patient and control samples were amplified and corrected together, any such skew would affect both groups equally. Because cDNA rather than genomic DNA was sequenced, highly expressing activated cells could have been over-represented, although no difference in activation and CD3 levels was found between groups. Naive, central memory and regulatory TCRB repertoires appeared to be more similar among patients than among healthy donors. Patients with type 1 diabetes made fewer insertions and deleted more nucleotides at VDJ recombination sites, implying thymic rearrangement abnormalities. Type 1 diabetes patients showed a moderate but significant shortening of TCRB CDR3 length in all four CD4+ subsets.

The High Capacity cDNA Reverse Transcription Kit was used to reverse transcribe all of the isolated RNA, meaning that expressed TCRB transcripts were what got sequenced. Naive, central memory and regulatory T cell samples underwent deep immunoSEQ sequencing, averaging approximately 3.5 million total reads per sample. Sorted cells were lysed in RLT buffer and RNA was extracted with DNase-treated RNeasy Micro or Mini kits, depending on cell number. Each cell subset was processed on its own to prevent cross-contamination, while patient and healthy donor samples were processed together. TCRB sequences were amplified from cDNA with the immunoSEQ multiplex PCR, producing 87-bp fragments spanning the CDR3 region. Sequencing of the amplicons was performed on the Illumina HiSeq platform. As for the authors' bioinformatics: Synthetic template baselines were used to correct PCR bias computationally, reads within Hamming distance 2 were collapsed, and singletons that could not be merged were discarded. Reads were aligned to IMGT to assign V, D and J genes, CDR3 length, and insertions or deletions at six rearrangement sites. Within each subset, clonotype counts were normalized to sorted cell number, after which true diversity and Gini coefficients were computed with the tcR R package. The overlap coefficient, calculated on TCRB nucleotide sequences, was used to measure repertoire sharing. Out-of-frame TCRB sequences from naive cells were analyzed to stand in for the pre-selection repertoire. The table was pulled from immuneACCESS by TCRdb, which kept in-frame rearrangements only. Such tables lose some clones; where checked, under half of the loss comes from unresolved V genes, and the rest has no known cause. That table gives V, J and clone size, and the DNA gave D and trimming. Counted in this sample were more than 250,000 clones; 13% to 15% of them appeared once. The ten largest clones add up to over 0.015% of the sample.

Each donor gave one peripheral blood draw, roughly 120 mL on average, collected into heparinised tubes. A BD FACSAria II was used to sort naive, central memory, regulatory and stem cell-like memory CD4+ T cells with a panel that included CD45RO, CCR7, CD25, CD127, CD95 and CD27. Every sorted population had a purity above 95%. PBMCs were isolated right away by Lymphoprep density gradient centrifugation and were stained directly, without culture. So that batch effects would be minimized, each experiment stained and sorted samples in pairs, pairing one healthy donor with one patient. The source material was naive CD4+ T cells from blood. In the paper's terms, the cell subset or site label means: true naive CD4+ T cells. The TCR was taken from a man younger than 40 with type 1 diabetes. The sequence joins TRBV7-3 to TRBJ1-1; the D gene is unclear. The DNA reads TGTGCCAGCAGCTTACAGGAAAACACTGAAGCTTTCTTT. It codes for CASSLQENTEAFF.